The rows below give T cell receptor beta chains drawn from one sample of a study of graft-versus-host responses after intestinal transplantation. Some clones are missing from TCRdb's copy, which holds only in-frame ones; the method was immunoSEQ multiplex PCR. This table holds some 7,600 clones, about 90% found once. The specimen comprised PBMCs, sampled around 31 days after intestinal transplant. Every receptor here comes from a human patient who received an intestinal transplant, so some T cells may come from the graft donor. CDR3s include the opening cysteine and the closing phenylalanine or tryptophan. Fields, in order: V gene, J gene, CDR3 protein.

v_call: TRBV5-1; j_call: TRBJ2-5; cdr3_aa: CASSLRTGDETQYF
v_call: TRBV7-9; j_call: TRBJ2-7; cdr3_aa: CASSLGGDYEQYF
v_call: TRBV11-3; j_call: TRBJ2-3; cdr3_aa: CASSRGGGHTDTQYF
v_call: TRBV6-6; j_call: TRBJ2-7; cdr3_aa: CASSYSSSYEQYF
v_call: TRBV5-6; j_call: TRBJ2-7; cdr3_aa: CASSLETTYEQYF
v_call: TRBV5-6; j_call: TRBJ1-2; cdr3_aa: CASSLPGLTNYGYTF
v_call: TRBV9; j_call: TRBJ2-3; cdr3_aa: CASRQDTSPTDTQYF
v_call: TRBV16; j_call: TRBJ1-2; cdr3_aa: CASSQSGATGAYGYTF
v_call: TRBV9; j_call: TRBJ2-3; cdr3_aa: CASSAPPQDTQYF
v_call: TRBV29-1; j_call: TRBJ2-3; cdr3_aa: CSVEEEGRGTDTQYF
v_call: TRBV4-2; j_call: TRBJ1-2; cdr3_aa: CASSHGTDDGYTF
v_call: TRBV7-9; j_call: TRBJ2-1; cdr3_aa: CASSSPGLAGGYNEQFF
v_call: TRBV18; j_call: TRBJ2-7; cdr3_aa: CASSPSGGGYEQYF
v_call: TRBV12-5; j_call: TRBJ2-7; cdr3_aa: CASGPGTGTYEQYF
v_call: TRBV2; j_call: TRBJ2-6; cdr3_aa: CARHGTEDSGANVLTF
v_call: TRBV14; j_call: TRBJ1-2; cdr3_aa: CASSQTGGEDGYTF
v_call: TRBV21-1; j_call: TRBJ1-3; cdr3_aa: CASSKGTGGNTIYF
v_call: TRBV6-1; j_call: TRBJ1-1; cdr3_aa: CASSERGGTVFIPILNTEAFF
v_call: TRBV7-9; j_call: TRBJ1-2; cdr3_aa: CASSSAGTYKGDYGYTF
v_call: TRBV4-1; j_call: TRBJ1-2; cdr3_aa: CASSQDMGGARGYTF
v_call: TRBV15; j_call: TRBJ2-7; cdr3_aa: CATSSPGQISYEQYF
v_call: TRBV4-2; j_call: TRBJ1-3; cdr3_aa: CASSQDLVLGGSISSGNTIYF
v_call: TRBV27; j_call: TRBJ1-1; cdr3_aa: CASSLYGGGVSEAFF